The entry below describes one TCR beta chain. Its antigen is currently unknown. This sample stems from a study of shared clonotypes between healthy human individuals. Regarding the study as a whole: Generation of non-shared clonotypes was less probable than generation of clonotypes shared by all four donors. Sharing across a handful of donors was seen in roughly 5% of naive CD4 clonotypes. Few donors limited the genetic and exposure-history diversity represented. Larger richness was generally estimated for naive than memory subsets.

Germline CDR1 MGHRA, CDR2 YSYEKL. There are 13 residues in the CDR3. V was shortened by 1 base and J by 9 bases, with 12 bases between the two germline ends. CD45RO-negative cells were positively selected for CCR7, leaving out terminally differentiated effector memory CD45RA+ cells. Using immunoSEQ multiplex PCR, the repertoire was profiled, and TCRdb retains in-frame clones only, with some absent. This table holds millions of clones, about 95% found once. Sequenced material: naive CD8+ T cells sorted from blood. The sequence came from a man between 18 and 29 years old in good health. V gene TRBV4-1 combines with J gene TRBJ1-1; D not resolved. CDR3: CASSQGGHSKAFF. DNA for the CDR3: TGCGCCAGCAGCCAAGGAGGTCACAGTAAAGCTTTCTTT.